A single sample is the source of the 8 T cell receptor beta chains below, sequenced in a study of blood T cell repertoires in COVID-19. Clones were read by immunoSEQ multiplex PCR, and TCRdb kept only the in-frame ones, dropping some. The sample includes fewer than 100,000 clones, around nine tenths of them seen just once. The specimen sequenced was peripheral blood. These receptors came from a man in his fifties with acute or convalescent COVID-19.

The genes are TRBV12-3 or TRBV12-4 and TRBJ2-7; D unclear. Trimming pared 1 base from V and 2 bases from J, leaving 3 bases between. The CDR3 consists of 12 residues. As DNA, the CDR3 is TGTGCCAGCAGTTTAGTTACCTACGAGCAGTACTTC. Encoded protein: CASSLVTYEQYF.

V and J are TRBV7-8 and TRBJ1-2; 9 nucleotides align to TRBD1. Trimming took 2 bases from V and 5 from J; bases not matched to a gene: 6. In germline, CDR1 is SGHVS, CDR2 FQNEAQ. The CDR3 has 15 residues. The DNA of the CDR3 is TGTGCCAGCAGCTTACTCCGACAGGGGGGATATGGCTACACCTTC. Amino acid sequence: CASSLLRQGGYGYTF.

CDR3: CSVPTDRVADGYTF. DNA of the CDR3: TGCAGCGTTCCGACGGACAGGGTGGCGGATGGCTACACCTTC. The V call is TRBV29-1, the J call TRBJ1-2, with 8 bases matching TRBD1. This CDR3 spans 14 amino acids. Germline assignment: CDR1 SQVTM and CDR2 ANQGSEA. V lost 5 bases and J lost 6; bases outside the gene matches: 11.

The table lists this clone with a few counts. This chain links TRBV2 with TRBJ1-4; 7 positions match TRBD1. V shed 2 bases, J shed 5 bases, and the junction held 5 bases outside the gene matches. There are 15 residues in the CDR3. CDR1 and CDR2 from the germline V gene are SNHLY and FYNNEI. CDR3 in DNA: TGTGCCAGCAGTGAATTACGGGGACAGAATGAAAAACTGTTTTTT. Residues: CASSELRGQNEKLFF. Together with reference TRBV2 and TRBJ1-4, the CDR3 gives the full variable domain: EPEVTQTPSHQVTQMGQEVILRCVPISNHLYFYWYRQILGQKVEFLVSFYNNEISEKSEIFDDQFSVERPDGSNFTLKIRSTKLEDSAMYFCASSELRGQNEKLFFGSGTQLSVL.

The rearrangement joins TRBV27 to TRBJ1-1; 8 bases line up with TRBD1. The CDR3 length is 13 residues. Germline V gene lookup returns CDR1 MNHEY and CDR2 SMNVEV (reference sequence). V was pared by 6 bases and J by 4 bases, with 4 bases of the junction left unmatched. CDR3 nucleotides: TGTGCCAGCAGCCCCACAGGGGGCACTGAAGCTTTCTTT. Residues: CASSPTGGTEAFF.

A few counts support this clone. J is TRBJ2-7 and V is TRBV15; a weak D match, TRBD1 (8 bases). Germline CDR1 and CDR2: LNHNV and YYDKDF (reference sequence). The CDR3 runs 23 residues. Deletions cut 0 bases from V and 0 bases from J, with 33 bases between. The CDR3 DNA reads TGTGCCACCAGCAGAGATCGGCGGACAGGGCCTGAAAGCCCAGCGGGACTCTCCTACGAGCAGTACTTC. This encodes CATSRDRRTGPESPAGLSYEQYF.

The DNA for the CDR3 is TGTGCCAGCAGTTCCCCCGGGAGCGGTACCGGGGAGCTGTTTTTT. It yields the protein CASSSPGSGTGELFF. The chain carries TRBV6-5 and TRBJ2-2, with a possible D match to TRBD2 (6 bases). This CDR3 is built from 15 residues. Trimming shortened V by 4 bases and J by 5 bases, and 14 bases separated the two germline ends. CDR1 MNHEY and CDR2 SVGAGI come from the germline V gene.

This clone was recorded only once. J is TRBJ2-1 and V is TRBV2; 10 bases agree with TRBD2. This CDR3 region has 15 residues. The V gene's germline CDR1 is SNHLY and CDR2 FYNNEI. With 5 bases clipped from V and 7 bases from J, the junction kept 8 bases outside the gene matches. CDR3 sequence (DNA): TGTGCCAGCAGTCAACAGCGGGAGGGCAGGAATGAGCAGTTCTTC. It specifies CASSQQREGRNEQFF.